One sample yielded the 7 T cell receptor beta chains listed below, sequenced in a study of beta chain features in type 1 diabetes. General observations from the study: Significant though moderate, a shortening of TCRB CDR3s appeared in all four CD4+ subsets of Type 1 diabetes patients.

The investigators reverse transcribed all of the isolated RNA, so they sequenced expressed TCRB transcripts. The assay was immunoSEQ multiplex PCR, and TCRdb's table has in-frame clones only and misses some. The data hold 150,000 to 200,000 clones, with 9% to 10% observed a single time. No cognate antigen is known for these TCRs. Input material: central memory CD4+ T cells from blood. The receptors originated from a woman in her thirties with type 1 diabetes.

The sample holds many counts of this clone. The CDR3 loop reads CASSLHDTEAFF. Written as DNA, the CDR3 is TGTGCCAGCAGCTTACATGACACTGAAGCTTTCTTT. The chain combines TRBV7-9 with TRBJ1-1; the D is unclear. The CDR3 runs to 12 residues. Germline lookup yields CDR1 SEHNR and CDR2 FQNEAQ (reference sequence). Trimming left V 2 bases short and J 3 bases short, with 4 bases between. Full variable domain (rest looked up from reference TRBV7-9 and TRBJ1-1): DTGVSQNPRHKITKRGQNVTFRCDPISEHNRLYWYRQTLGQGPEFLTYFQNEAQLEKSRLLSDRFSAERPKGSFSTLEIQRTEQGDSAMYLCASSLHDTEAFFGQGTRLTVV.

This clone has only a few counts. V gene TRBV2 combines with J gene TRBJ2-7; TRBD1 agrees at 8 bases. The junction had 4 bases not matched to a gene; V was cut back by 7 bases and J by 5 bases. Germline V lookup: CDR1 SNHLY, CDR2 FYNNEI. The CDR3 is made up of 12 amino acids. In DNA, the CDR3 is TGTGCCAGCACCGGACAGGGTGACGAGCAGTACTTC. As protein: CASTGQGDEQYF.

In this sample, this clone turned up a few times. The chain employs TRBV2 and TRBJ2-5; no firm D call. The CDR3 sequence is 12 residues long. Germline CDR1 and CDR2: SNHLY and FYNNEI. V lost 4 bases, J lost 3 bases, and 6 bases lay in between. CDR3 sequence reads: CASSGQKETQYF. CDR3 coding DNA: TGTGCCAGCAGTGGCCAGAAAGAGACCCAGTACTTC.

CDR3 loop: CASSTTGLAPNEQFF. The CDR3 nucleotides read TGTGCCAGCAGTACGACCGGACTAGCTCCCAATGAGCAGTTCTTC. The chain is built from TRBV6-5 and TRBJ2-1; 8 bases are a match to TRBD2. Trimming took 5 bases from V and 6 from J; bases not matched to a gene: 9. CDR1 MNHEY and CDR2 SVGAGI come from the germline V gene. The CDR3 runs to 15 residues.

This clone was counted a few times. J is TRBJ1-3 and V is TRBV7-9, with TRBD1 identical over 9 bases. The germline CDR1 and CDR2 sequences are SEHNR and FQNEAQ (reference sequence). The CDR3 has 16 residues. V lost 3 bases and J lost 2; bases outside the gene matches: 5. CDR3 coding DNA: TGTGCCAGCAGCTTGACACAGGGGGCCCCTGGAAACACCATATATTTT. Amino acid sequence: CASSLTQGAPGNTIYF.

The CDR3 region is CASSQDLRRAQETQYF. The CDR3 nucleotides are TGTGCCAGCAGCCAAGATCTAAGGCGGGCCCAAGAGACCCAGTACTTC. The chain couples TRBV14 to TRBJ2-5, with D tentatively TRBD2 (5 bases). The CDR3 length is 16 residues. Trimming removed 0 bases at V and 1 base at J, with 12 bases between. Germline V gene data show CDR1 as SGHDN and CDR2 as FVKESK. The variable domain in full, completed from reference TRBV14 and TRBJ2-5, reads EAGVTQFPSHSVIEKGQTVTLRCDPISGHDNLYWYRRVMGKEIKFLLHFVKESKQDESGMPNNRFLAERTGGTYSTLKVQPAELEDSGVYFCASSQDLRRAQETQYFGPGTRLLVL.

This clone has just a few counts. This rearrangement joins TRBV9 to TRBJ1-2, with D maybe TRBD1 (5 bases). V was trimmed by 0 bases and J by 2 bases, leaving 8 bases between them. The germline V gene encodes CDR1 SGDLS and CDR2 YYNGEE. CDR3 length equals 14 residues. The CDR3 DNA is TGTGCCAGCAGCGTAGTACAGGAAAACTATGGCTACACCTTC. Translating it yields CASSVVQENYGYTF.